This note documents a single T cell receptor beta chain sequence. What antigen it recognizes has not been identified. No per-base quality is available; no much larger clone lies one base away. The junction carries 11 bases between V and J, which are trimmed by 1 base and 2 bases respectively. Looking up the germline V gene yields CDR1 SGHAT and CDR2 FQNNGV. The CDR3, cysteine through phenylalanine, is 15 amino acids long. The only DNA kept is the CDR3, 45 bases in frame from the first base. Library construction relied on the immunoSEQ multiplex PCR assay. A mixture of 60 forward primers for TCR Vbeta segments and 13 reverse primers for TCR Jbeta segments was used in the multiplex PCR. Amplification of the CDR3 region of rearranged TCR beta genes was performed with a multiplex PCR assay on genomic DNA. Amplified TCR beta libraries were sequenced as 87-base-pair reads on the Illumina HiSeq System. The authors' pipeline ran thus. A later analysis counted tens of millions of unique TCR beta chains across the 640 or so repertoires, and approximately 11 million of these chains were shared by at least two donors. Raw reads were error-corrected and collapsed into unique sequences by a nearest-neighbor algorithm in which closely related sequences were merged to remove PCR and sequencing errors. To assign V, D and J gene segments, CDR3 sequences were aligned to IMGT reference sequences. For a sequence to be retained, a match of at least six nucleotides was required to both a V gene segment and a J gene segment. Rearrangements were classified as productive when the CDR3 lacked stop codons and remained in frame with V and J, and all other rearrangements were classified as non-productive. CDR3 was defined according to IMGT convention as the region running from the second conserved V-encoded cysteine to the conserved J-encoded phenylalanine. The earlier analysis of about 610 of the donors excluded sequences that lacked an unambiguous match to a single V gene segment. In an earlier analysis of about 590 of the donors, a V segment was called functional when productive rearrangements were above 56.7%, and segregating when the standard deviation between donors exceeded 5%. To diagnose cytomegalovirus status from the catalog of TCR beta chain sequences, a statistical classification framework was built. In a later analysis, TCR nucleotide sequences were compared against IMGT/GENE-DB human TR gene sequences so that V and J genes could be assigned. In a later analysis, CDR3 sequences and most-parsimonious VDJ recombination scenarios were assigned using the TCRdist pipeline. In a later analysis, every TCR beta chain was defined by the combination of its CDR3 amino acid sequence and its V-gene family, and reads without a unique V-gene family were dropped. To address suspected cross-contamination and a sequencing artifact, a later analysis removed under 600 highly shared, low-generation-probability nucleotide sequences. For each public chain, a later analysis derived a clonal expansion index from normalized ranks of inferred template counts within each repertoire. In a later analysis, generation probabilities were computed with a VDJ recombination model fitted to out-of-frame rearrangements, and the resulting probabilities were checked against IGoR. In a later analysis, TCR-TCR, TCR-HLA and TCR-CMV co-occurrence was scored with hypergeometric tests, and a repertoire-size bias correction was applied to TCR pairs. In a later analysis, false discovery rates were estimated by permuting HLA or CMV assignments 20 times. In a later analysis, co-occurring TCRs were grouped with DBSCAN, and TCRdist sequence similarity was added when clustering was performed within HLA-allele-positive subsets. Repertoires with fewer than 30,000 or more than 120,000 public chains were left out of co-occurrence clustering, as were roughly five repertoires with anomalous nucleotide sharing. TCRdb carries this immuneACCESS record with in-frame sequences only. Its versions omit some clonotypes, under half of them owing to an unresolved V gene in the studies checked, with the rest unexplained. The DNA was the basis for D and trimming; V, J and clone size are from that table. For this sample the table gives about 110,000 clones, of which more than 65% were detected only once. Jointly, the top ten make up about 3.9% of the sample.

The data originate from a study of cytomegalovirus exposure and HLA in healthy donors (dated by TCRdb to about 2017). A note on the overall study: In an earlier analysis of around 540 of the donors, roughly 300 Gb of sequence data and 120 million or so unique TCR beta sequences from about 179 million T cells were reported. Along with the approximately 650-subject first cohort, a separate validation cohort of over 90 different subjects was used. To predict cytomegalovirus infection status, the study combined high-throughput TCR immunosequencing, statistical association of individual TCRs with disease status, and machine learning. Of the roughly 400 genotyped donors, 75% to 85% were placed in the genetic ancestry cluster associated with self-reported Caucasian donors. A handful of DR-DQ haplotypes were handled as single units for association and clustering because linkage in the cohort was strong. The number of typed donors differed by locus: roughly 629-640 for A, B, C, DRB1 and DQB1; 500 to 550 for DQA1; approximately 600 for DPA1; and 400 to 480 for DPB1. HLA typing covered class I and class II loci at four-digit resolution. The T cell repertoires of under 750 subjects were profiled by immunosequencing and related to cytomegalovirus serostatus. Alongside the repertoire data, information on donor age, sex, ethnicity and CMV serostatus was compiled. On average, around 200,000 unique TCR beta nucleotide sequences were sequenced per donor among fewer than 500 genotyped donors of the cohort, with 15% to 20% of those sequences being non-productive. The study was designed to test whether signatures of past pathogen exposure could be identified by cataloging public T cell receptors. To decide whether each TCR beta V gene segment behaved as functional or pseudogenic, an earlier analysis of 587 of the donors relied on high-throughput TCR beta sequencing. Every repertoire in the discovery cohort had been generated on one and the same sequencing platform. A later genetic analysis took genome-wide SNP genotypes for about three fifths of the roughly 700 donors and used that subset as a discovery cohort. Rather than using new phenotypic data, the later analysis identified candidate immune exposures from TCR beta sequences and from how often those sequences occurred across donors. A later analysis re-examined previously published TCR beta repertoires from 610 or so donors and added high-resolution HLA genotyping to investigate patterns of TCR occurrence. Approximately 310 gigabases of sequencing data and tens of millions of unique TCR sequences were included in an early release covering roughly 700 HLA-typed donors.

The cohort comprised approximately 700 healthy bone marrow donors. At the time of sampling, every cohort member was nominally healthy, though immune exposures that went unrecorded were likely present. CMV serostatus was recorded as positive for some 300 and negative for about half of the roughly 700 cohort members, whereas no CMV serostatus was recorded for the donor in question. A peripheral blood sample was collected from each donor, and TCR beta sequencing was performed on peripheral blood mononuclear cells. Genomic DNA extraction from the blood cell samples was performed with the Qiagen DNeasy Blood Extraction Kit. Paper-wide results and their limitations: In a later analysis, about 16,000 TCR beta sequences were associated with specific HLA alleles at a false discovery rate of 0.05. Immune exposure information for the cohort was limited to CMV serostatus. A few of the identified cytomegalovirus-associated TCR beta chains were confirmed in vitro to be specific for cytomegalovirus antigens. Sequencing depth was assumed to be roughly uniform across donors in the presence/absence analyses, though that assumption may not hold. Correlated functional status among segregating V segments might reflect linkage disequilibrium, but an unknown experimental factor could not be ruled out. A later analysis found that most CMV-associated TCR beta chains appeared HLA-restricted, with HLA associations seemingly driven largely by CMV exposure. Most TCR sequences were seen in very few donors, while some public TCRs were found in many individuals. Only TCR beta chains were sequenced in this cohort, and the absence of alpha or paired-chain data limited detectable features. A later analysis found that TCR association rates varied across HLA loci, with DRB1 alleles showing the most associated TCRs and HLA-C alleles the fewest. When HLA alleles, especially DR and DQ, strongly co-occurred, TCR associations were difficult to assign to individual alleles. Cytomegalovirus status was reported to be diagnosed by the classifier with high specificity and sensitivity in both the original and validation cohorts. HLA typing was unavailable for some donors at each locus, so association tests used only the typed subset. In the study, 150 to 200 TCR beta chains were listed as associated with cytomegalovirus. A later analysis reported that several top co-occurrence clusters appeared linked to parvovirus B19, influenza, CMV and Epstein-Barr virus. The earlier analysis of 587 of the donors excluded roughly 17 rarely observed V segments, including chromosome 9 orphons, because counts were too low. Because the 87-base-pair reads could not distinguish some IMGT-functional V segments, including TRBV6-2 and TRBV6-3, those segments were excluded. The authors suggested that the approach could potentially be extended to other disease states and immunological phenotypes. A group of highly shared sequence variants was considered likely to be a technical artifact of the sequencing pipeline. A later analysis found that HLA-associated TCR beta chains were more clonally expanded and had lower generation probabilities than equally common non-associated chains. A further reported finding was that TCR beta sequences accurately predicted the HLA-A and HLA-B alleles for most subjects in the first cohort. In a later genetic analysis, a missense DCLRE1C variant was associated with V-gene and J-gene trimming of TCR beta chains, and the association was replicated in an independent cohort. In a later genetic analysis, fewer N-insertions in productive TCRs were reported among donors in an Asian-associated ancestry cluster than the 666-donor mean. In an earlier analysis of some 500 of the donors, most TCR beta V segments were observed in productive rearrangements about 90% or about 30% of the time, broadly matching IMGT annotations.

Sequencing was performed on PBMCs. The receptor was derived from a human donor in good health. The rearrangement joined TRBV11-2 to TRBJ1-1; matching of 6 bases hints at TRBD1 as the D gene. Here is the DNA: TGTGCCAGCAGCTTAGGTGGACAGCGTAACACTGAAGCTTTCTTT. It specifies CASSLGGQRNTEAFF.